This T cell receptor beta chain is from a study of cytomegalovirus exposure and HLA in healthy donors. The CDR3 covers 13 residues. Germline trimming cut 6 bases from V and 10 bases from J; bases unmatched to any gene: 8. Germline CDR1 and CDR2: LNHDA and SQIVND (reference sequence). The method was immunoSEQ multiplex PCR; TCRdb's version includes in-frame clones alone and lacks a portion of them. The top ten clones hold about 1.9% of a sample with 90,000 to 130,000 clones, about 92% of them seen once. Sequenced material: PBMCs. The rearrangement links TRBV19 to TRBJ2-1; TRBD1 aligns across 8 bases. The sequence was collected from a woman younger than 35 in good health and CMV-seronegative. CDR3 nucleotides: TGTGCCAGTAGCTCGACAGGGGTGGACGAGCAGTTCTTC. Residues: CASSSTGVDEQFF.